The text below deals with one T cell receptor (beta chain). Its antigen is still unknown. This sample was taken from a study of T cells after yellow fever vaccination. Study-level findings and limits: Detected again after the booster were most primary-vaccination clones, at 96% CD4 and 70% to 90% CD8.

This CDR3 is 15 amino acids long. TCRdb ran MiXCR on the 5' RACE reads and lists one entry per CDR3 protein. Of under 350,000 distinct CDR3 sequences detected, roughly 4.3% appear once; the ten largest clones hold roughly 24%. V is TRBV21-1 and J is TRBJ1-1. TRBV21-1 has pseudogene status. The sequence was collected from a man between 18 and 29 years old who received the YFV17D yellow fever vaccine. The sequencing used PBMCs, collected 5 days after the yellow fever booster vaccination. DNA for the CDR3: TGTGCCAGCCTCCATCCGGAGGGTTTAAACACTGAAGCTTTCTTT. It is translated as CASLHPEGLNTEAFF.